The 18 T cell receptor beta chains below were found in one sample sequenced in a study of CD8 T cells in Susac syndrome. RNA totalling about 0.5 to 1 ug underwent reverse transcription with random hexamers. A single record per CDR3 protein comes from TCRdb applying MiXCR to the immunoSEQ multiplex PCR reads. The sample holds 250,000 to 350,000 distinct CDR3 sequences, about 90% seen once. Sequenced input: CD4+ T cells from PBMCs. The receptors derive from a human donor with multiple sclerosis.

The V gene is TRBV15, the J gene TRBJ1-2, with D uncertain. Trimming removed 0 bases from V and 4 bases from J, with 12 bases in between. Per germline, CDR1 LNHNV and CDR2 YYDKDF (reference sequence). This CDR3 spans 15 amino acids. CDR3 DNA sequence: TGTGCCACCAGCAGAGATCATCCGGGCCTCTATGGCTACACCTTC. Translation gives CATSRDHPGLYGYTF.

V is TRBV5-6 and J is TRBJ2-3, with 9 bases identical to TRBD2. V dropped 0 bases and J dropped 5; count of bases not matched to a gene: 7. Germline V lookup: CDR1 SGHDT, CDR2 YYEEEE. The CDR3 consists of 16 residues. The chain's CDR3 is CASSLGLAVLGDTQYF. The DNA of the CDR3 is TGTGCCAGCAGCTTGGGACTAGCGGTCTTGGGAGATACGCAGTATTTT.

The CDR3 region is CTSSQRTAFGGELFF. In DNA, the CDR3 is TGCACCAGCAGCCAAAGGACGGCCTTCGGTGGGGAGCTGTTTTTT. The chain combines TRBV1 with TRBJ2-2; the D call in the table, TRBD2, was not verified against the DNA. TRBV1 is flagged as a pseudogene. This CDR3 contains 15 residues.

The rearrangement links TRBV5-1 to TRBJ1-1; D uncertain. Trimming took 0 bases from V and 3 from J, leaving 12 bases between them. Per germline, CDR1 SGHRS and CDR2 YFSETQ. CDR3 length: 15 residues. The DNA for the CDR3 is TGCGCCAGCAGCTTGGATGTGGGGTTTCACACTGAAGCTTTCTTT. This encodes CASSLDVGFHTEAFF.

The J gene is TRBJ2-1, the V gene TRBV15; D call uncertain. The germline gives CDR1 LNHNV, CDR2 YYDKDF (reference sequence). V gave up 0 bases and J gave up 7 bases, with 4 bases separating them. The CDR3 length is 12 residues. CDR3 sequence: CATSRDLNEQFF. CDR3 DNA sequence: TGTGCCACCAGCAGAGATTTGAATGAGCAGTTCTTC.

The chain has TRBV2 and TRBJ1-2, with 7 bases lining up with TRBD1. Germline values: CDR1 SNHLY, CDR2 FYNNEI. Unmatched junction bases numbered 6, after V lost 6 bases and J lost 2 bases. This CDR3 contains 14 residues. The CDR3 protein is CASRATGANYGYTF. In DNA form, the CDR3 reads TGTGCCAGCAGAGCAACAGGGGCAAACTATGGCTACACCTTC.

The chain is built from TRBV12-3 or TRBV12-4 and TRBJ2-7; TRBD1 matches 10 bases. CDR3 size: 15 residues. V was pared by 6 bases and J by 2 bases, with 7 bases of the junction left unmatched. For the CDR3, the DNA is TGTGCCAGCAGAGAGACAGGGGGCTCGCCCTACGAGCAGTACTTC. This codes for CASRETGGSPYEQYF.

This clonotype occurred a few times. The CDR3 region has the DNA TGCGCCAGCAGCCAAATAGGAACGGACAGACAGGATAACTATGGCTACACCTTC. This encodes CASSQIGTDRQDNYGYTF. The chain carries TRBV4-3 and TRBJ1-2, with D possibly being TRBD1 (6 bases). From germline, CDR1 is LGHNA and CDR2 YSLEER. The CDR3 spans 18 residues. Deletions cut 2 bases from V and 1 base from J, with 20 bases between.

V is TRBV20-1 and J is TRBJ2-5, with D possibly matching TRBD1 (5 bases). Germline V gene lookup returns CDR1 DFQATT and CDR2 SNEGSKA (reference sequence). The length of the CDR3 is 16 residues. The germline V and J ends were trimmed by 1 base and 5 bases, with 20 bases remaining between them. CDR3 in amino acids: CSARGRKGFWWETQYF. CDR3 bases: TGCAGTGCTAGAGGGCGTAAGGGGTTCTGGTGGGAGACCCAGTACTTC.

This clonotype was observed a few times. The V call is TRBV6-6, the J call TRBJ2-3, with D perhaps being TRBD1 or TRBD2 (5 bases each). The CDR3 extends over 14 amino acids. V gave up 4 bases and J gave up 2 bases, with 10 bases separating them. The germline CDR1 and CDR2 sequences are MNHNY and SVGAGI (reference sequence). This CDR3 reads CASSSGRFTDTQYF. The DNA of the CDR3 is TGTGCCAGCAGTTCGGGACGTTTCACAGATACGCAGTATTTT.

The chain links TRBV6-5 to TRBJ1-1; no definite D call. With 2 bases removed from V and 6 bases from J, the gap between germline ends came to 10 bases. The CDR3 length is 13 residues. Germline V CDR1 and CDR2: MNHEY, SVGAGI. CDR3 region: CASSYATRAEAFF. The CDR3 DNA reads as TGTGCCAGCAGTTACGCGACACGGGCTGAAGCTTTCTTT.

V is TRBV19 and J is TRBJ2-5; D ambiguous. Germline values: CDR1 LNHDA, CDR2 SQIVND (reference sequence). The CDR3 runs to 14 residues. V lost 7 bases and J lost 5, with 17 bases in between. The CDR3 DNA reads TGTGCCAGTACCAATCCTGGGCCCGAGGAGACCCAGTACTTC. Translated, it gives CASTNPGPEETQYF.

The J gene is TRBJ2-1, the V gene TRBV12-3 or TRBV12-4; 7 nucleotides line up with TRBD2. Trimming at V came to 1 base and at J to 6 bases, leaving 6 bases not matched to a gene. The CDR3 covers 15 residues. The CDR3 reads CASSLGAGEGNEQFF. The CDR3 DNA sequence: TGTGCCAGCAGTTTAGGGGCGGGGGAAGGCAATGAGCAGTTCTTC.

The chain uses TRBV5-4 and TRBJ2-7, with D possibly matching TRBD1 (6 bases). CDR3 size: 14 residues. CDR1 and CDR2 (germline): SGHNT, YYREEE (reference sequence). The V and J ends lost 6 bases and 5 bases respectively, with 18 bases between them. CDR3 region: CASTVRDNDDEQYF. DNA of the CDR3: TGTGCCAGCACTGTCCGGGACAACGACGACGAGCAGTACTTC.

CDR3 amino acids: CASSIWPPGQSNTGELFF. The CDR3 nucleotides are TGTGCCAGCAGCATCTGGCCTCCGGGACAGTCGAACACCGGGGAGCTGTTTTTT. J is TRBJ2-2 and V is TRBV7-9, with TRBD1 identical over 7 bases. V dropped 5 bases and J dropped 0; count of bases not matched to a gene: 12. The CDR3 runs to 18 residues. Looked up from germline, CDR1 is SEHNR and CDR2 is FQNEAQ (reference sequence).

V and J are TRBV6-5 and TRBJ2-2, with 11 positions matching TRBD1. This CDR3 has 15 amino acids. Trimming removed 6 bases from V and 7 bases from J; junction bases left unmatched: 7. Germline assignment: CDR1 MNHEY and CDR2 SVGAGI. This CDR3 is CASRPGTGGIGELFF. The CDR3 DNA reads TGTGCCAGCAGACCTGGGACAGGGGGAATCGGGGAGCTGTTTTTT.

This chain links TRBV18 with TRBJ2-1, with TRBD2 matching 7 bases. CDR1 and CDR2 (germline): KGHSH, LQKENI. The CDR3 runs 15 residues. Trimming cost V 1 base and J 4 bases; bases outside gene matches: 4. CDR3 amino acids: CASSPLGGTYNEQFF. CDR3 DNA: TGTGCCAGCTCACCACTGGGAGGGACTTACAATGAGCAGTTCTTC.

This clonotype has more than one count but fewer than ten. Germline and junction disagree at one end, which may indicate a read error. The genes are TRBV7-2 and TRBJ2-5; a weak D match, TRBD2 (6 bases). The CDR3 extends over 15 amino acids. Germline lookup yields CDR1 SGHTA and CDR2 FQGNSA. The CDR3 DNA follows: TGTGCCAGCAGTTCCCAAAGGAGGGAACAAGAGACCCAGTATTTC. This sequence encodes CASSSQRREQETQYF. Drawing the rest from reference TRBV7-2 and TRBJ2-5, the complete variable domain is GAGVSQSPSNKVTEKGKDVELRCDPISGHTALYWYRQSLGQGLEFLIYFQGNSAPDKSGLPSDRFSAERTGGSVSTLTIQRTQQEDSAVYLCASSSQRREQETQYFGPGTRLLVL.